This entry is about one T cell receptor (beta chain). Its antigen is unidentified. The entry originates in a study of response to subunit inactivated influenza vaccine. TCRdb re-analysed the RT-PCR reads in MiXCR, keeping a single row per CDR3 protein. The sample holds about 520,000 distinct CDR3 sequences; less than 30% are singletons and the top ten take 1.5% to 2%. Study results and limitations: Authors suggested each seasonal influenza vaccination recruits few new T cells.

This TCR came from a man aged 50 to 59 who received an inactivated influenza vaccine. Material: CD4+ T cells sorted from PBMCs, obtained 5 to 6 days after vaccination.

The CDR3 sequence is CSARDGWTVGEQYF. The CDR3 nucleotides read TGCAGTGCTAGAGATGGGTGGACGGTCGGGGAGCAGTACTTC. The chain couples TRBV20-1 to TRBJ2-7; no firm D call. This CDR3 comprises 14 residues. The V end lost 0 bases, the J end lost 7 bases, and 16 bases lay between the germline ends. Germline assignment: CDR1 DFQATT and CDR2 SNEGSKA (reference sequence).